Listed below are T cell receptor beta chains from one sample, sequenced in a study of T cell responses to AZD1222 COVID-19 vaccine. Sequencing was performed with immunoSEQ multiplex PCR; in TCRdb, only in-frame clones are kept and a portion is missing. The data hold about 120,000 clones, with 85% to 90% observed a single time. The specimen was peripheral blood, collected on day 0 of AZD1222 vaccination. The receptors stem from an adult in good health. The CDR3 runs from the conserved cysteine through the conserved F or W. The order of the fields is D gene, clone size, J gene, V gene, CDR3 DNA, CDR3 protein. D genes are given only for firm matches. Only some rows state a clone size, as once, few, many or a class for expanded clones.

TRBD1,-,TRBJ1-1,TRBV12-3/TRBV12-4,TGTGCCAGCAGCAAGACAGGGGTCGGGGAAGCTTTCTTT,CASSKTGVGEAFF
TRBD1,-,TRBJ1-5,TRBV5-8,TGTGCCAGCAGCTTGGGGACAGGGGGCTTGAGGAGCAATCAGCCCCAGCATTTT,CASSLGTGGLRSNQPQHF
-,-,TRBJ2-5,TRBV19,TGTGCCAGTAGTATGGGGCAGACGAGGGGCGAAGAGACCCAGTACTTC,CASSMGQTRGEETQYF
-,-,TRBJ1-1,TRBV19,TGTGCCAGTAGTATAAGGACAATTTTGGACACTGAAGCTTTCTTT,CASSIRTILDTEAFF
-,-,TRBJ2-7,TRBV15,TGTGCCACCAGCAGAGTGGCAAGGTGGAACGAGCAGTACTTC,CATSRVARWNEQYF
-,-,TRBJ2-3,TRBV5-4,TGTGCCAGCAGCCCCCCCCGGGGACGCCCAGGGGCAGATACGCAGTATTTT,CASSPPRGRPGADTQYF
TRBD1,once,TRBJ2-7,TRBV19,TGTGCCAGTAGTTCTCCGGGGACAGGATCCTACGAGCAGTACTTC,CASSSPGTGSYEQYF
-,once,TRBJ1-5,TRBV5-5,TGTGCCAGCAGCTTGGGTTTTAGCAATCAGCCCCAGCATTTT,CASSLGFSNQPQHF
TRBD1,-,TRBJ2-7,TRBV2,TGTGCCAGCAGTGATAGGTTCGGGACAGGTAACTACGAGCAGTACTTC,CASSDRFGTGNYEQYF
-,-,TRBJ1-1,TRBV10-3,TGTGCCATCAGTCAGGCGAACACTGAAGCTTTCTTT,CAISQANTEAFF
-,-,TRBJ1-6,TRBV4-1,TGCGCCAGCAGCCAAGGAGCGAATAATTCACCCCTCCACTTT,CASSQGANNSPLHF
TRBD2,-,TRBJ2-1,TRBV30,TGTGCCTGGAGGAGTAGCGGGGGGGCCGGGGAGCAGTTCTTC,CAWRSSGGAGEQFF
TRBD1,-,TRBJ2-3,TRBV3-1/TRBV3-2,TGTGCCAGCAGCCAAGTGGGGGGACAGGGTCGGGATACGCAGTATTTT,CASSQVGGQGRDTQYF
-,-,TRBJ1-1,TRBV6-5,TGTGCCAGCAGGTACACAGACCCGAACACTGAAGCTTTCTTT,CASRYTDPNTEAFF
-,few,TRBJ2-5,TRBV7-2,TGTGCCAGCAGCCGGACCGTCGGCTCGGGGGAGACCCAGTACTTC,CASSRTVGSGETQYF
-,-,TRBJ2-3,TRBV5-1,TGCGCCAGCAGCGAGTTTACAGATACGCAGTATTTT,CASSEFTDTQYF
TRBD1,-,TRBJ2-7,TRBV28,TGTGCCAGCAGTCCCGGGACAGATTCCTACGAGCAGTACTTC,CASSPGTDSYEQYF
-,few,TRBJ1-3,TRBV19,TGTGCCAGTAGACCCGGGAGCTCTGGAAACACCATATATTTT,CASRPGSSGNTIYF
-,-,TRBJ2-1,TRBV29-1,TGCAGCGTTGGTGGGGGGTGGGAGCAGTTCTTC,CSVGGGWEQFF
TRBD1,-,TRBJ1-2,TRBV9,TGTGCCAGCAGCCCCGGGACAGGCAATTCCTATGGCTACACCTTC,CASSPGTGNSYGYTF
-,-,TRBJ1-2,TRBV5-1,TGCGCCAGCAGCAGCGGTTCTAACTATGGCTACACCTTC,CASSSGSNYGYTF
-,-,TRBJ2-7,TRBV6-2/TRBV6-3,TGTGCCAGCAGTTACGGCCCGGAGCAGTACTTC,CASSYGPEQYF
-,-,TRBJ1-4,TRBV4-3,TGCGCCAGCAGCCAAGATCGGGCAACTAATGAAAAACTGTTTTTT,CASSQDRATNEKLFF
-,-,TRBJ2-3,TRBV6-4,TGTGCCAGCAGTGATGTTGGCTTCCAAGGAGATACGCAGTATTTT,CASSDVGFQGDTQYF
-,-,TRBJ1-6,TRBV6-6,TGTGCCAGCAGTTACTCGTTTCAGGATAATTCACCCCTCCACTTT,CASSYSFQDNSPLHF
TRBD1,-,TRBJ2-5,TRBV28,TGTGCCAGCAAGCAGGGGGTGGAGACCCAGTACTTC,CASKQGVETQYF
-,-,TRBJ2-1,TRBV19,TGTGCCAGTAGGGAAGGCTCGACGGACAATGAGCAGTTCTTC,CASREGSTDNEQFF
TRBD2,-,TRBJ2-3,TRBV4-1,TGCGCCAGCAGCCTCGGGGGGTATAGCACAGATACGCAGTATTTT,CASSLGGYSTDTQYF
-,-,TRBJ2-5,TRBV18,TGTGCCAGCTCACCAAAGAGACAAGAGACCCAGTACTTC,CASSPKRQETQYF
-,once,TRBJ1-5,TRBV5-1,TGCGCCAGCAGCTTGGACGGCCGTGACGCTCAGCCCCAGCATTTT,CASSLDGRDAQPQHF
-,-,TRBJ1-1,TRBV7-2,TGTGCCAGCAGCTTAGGAAGTCGGAGGGCTGTGGCTTTCTTT,CASSLGSRRAVAFF
-,-,TRBJ2-3,TRBV7-9,TGTGCCAGCTGCTCAACATCCCAGGGAAAAAATCAGCCCCAGTATTTT,CASCSTSQGKNQPQYF
-,few,TRBJ1-2,TRBV4-3,TGCGCCAGCAGCCAACTTCTCCCTCTTGACGGATCTAACTATGGCTACACCTTC,CASSQLLPLDGSNYGYTF
TRBD1,-,TRBJ1-1,TRBV30,TGTGCCTGGGGAGGGGGACAGGGGGTAAGAGCTTTCTTT,CAWGGGQGVRAFF
TRBD1,-,TRBJ1-5,TRBV3-1/TRBV3-2,TGTGCCAGCAGCCACGGGACAGGGGATCAGCCCCAGCATTTT,CASSHGTGDQPQHF
TRBD1,-,TRBJ1-5,TRBV5-1,TGCGCCAGCAGTTCGGGGACAGGGATTAATCAGCCCCAGCATTTT,CASSSGTGINQPQHF
-,-,TRBJ2-6,TRBV19,TGTGCCAGTAGGGAAGGGGTATACGCCCTTTCTGGGGCCAACGTCCTGACTTTC,CASREGVYALSGANVLTF
TRBD1,few,TRBJ2-6,TRBV3-1/TRBV3-2,TGTGCCAGCAGCCAAGGTACAGGGGACGGGGCCAACGTCCTGACTTTC,CASSQGTGDGANVLTF
-,-,TRBJ1-5,TRBV28,TGTGCCAGCGCCTCTGGAGGAGGGGGCAATCAGCCCCAGCATTTT,CASASGGGGNQPQHF
-,-,TRBJ2-3,TRBV19,TGTGCCAGTAGTATAGGGGACCTCACAGATACGCAGTATTTT,CASSIGDLTDTQYF
-,-,TRBJ2-7,TRBV28,TGTGCCAGCAGTTCCCCCACATACGAGCAGTACTTC,CASSSPTYEQYF